Below, 23 T cell receptor beta chains from the same sample are listed, as sequenced in a study of T cell repertoires in cytomegalovirus infection (dated by TCRdb to between 2018 and 2020). Sequencing used an Illumina HiSeq 1500. TCRdb handled the public reads itself, with Q25 trimming in fastp and clone calling in MiXCR, and kept productive beta chains. Records with the same CDR3 protein are collapsed into one entry carrying the most frequent genes and DNA. The sample table contains around 450,000 distinct CDR3 sequences; only one count was recorded for approximately 32% of them. Together, the top ten hold approximately 14% of the sample. The sample was PBMCs. Every receptor here comes from a human donor in good health (CMV status not recorded). Some clones in this sample may be carry-over from other donors' samples.

The table lists this clonotype with many counts. The rearrangement links TRBV7-2 to TRBJ1-1; no definite D call. Germline CDR1 reads SGHTA; CDR2 reads FQGNSA. The CDR3 is made up of 12 amino acids. Trimming left V 2 bases short and J 7 bases short, with 8 bases between. CDR3 coding DNA: TGTGCCAGCAGCTTATGGTCAGTTGAAGCTTTCTTT. This translates into CASSLWSVEAFF.

At least ten counts were recorded for this clonotype. This sequence joins TRBV6-1 and TRBJ2-2; 7 nucleotides line up with TRBD1. The CDR3 sequence is 15 residues long. Per germline, CDR1 MNHNS and CDR2 SASEGT. V was pared by 7 bases and J by 0 bases, with 5 bases of the junction left unmatched. The CDR3, as DNA: TGTGCCAGCACCCCGGGACAGCCGAACACCGGGGAGCTGTTTTTT. Protein sequence: CASTPGQPNTGELFF.

This sequence joins TRBV11-2 and TRBJ2-3; 7 bases match TRBD2. V trimming: 6 bases; J trimming: 0 bases; junction bases outside the gene matches: 9. The CDR3 length is 16 residues. Germline V gives CDR1 SGHAT, CDR2 FQNNGV. The CDR3 region is CASSLPWGGSTDTQYF. The CDR3 nucleotides are TGTGCCAGCAGTCTCCCGTGGGGGGGTAGCACAGATACGCAGTATTTT.

The rearrangement uses TRBV4-1 and TRBJ2-5, with D possibly being TRBD2 (6 bases). CDR3 length: 15 residues. Trimming took off 4 bases at V and 5 bases at J, with 17 bases between the two ends. Per germline, CDR1 MGHRA and CDR2 YSYEKL. The CDR3 loop is CASSLGEAPVETQYF. The CDR3 DNA is TGCGCCAGCAGCCTGGGGGAGGCCCCGGTGGAGACCCAGTACTTC.

The J gene is TRBJ2-1, the V gene TRBV20-1, with 9 bases lining up with TRBD1. This CDR3 region has 13 residues. The trim removed 6 bases at V and 7 bases at J, leaving 7 bases unmatched. From germline, CDR1 is DFQATT and CDR2 SNEGSKA (reference sequence). The CDR3 DNA reads TGCAGTGCCGTCCGGGACAGGGTAAATGAGCAGTTCTTC. This translates into CSAVRDRVNEQFF.

Many counts were recorded for this clonotype. The rearrangement joins TRBV7-6 to TRBJ2-3; 9 positions match TRBD2. The germline CDR1 and CDR2 sequences are SGHVS and FNYEAQ. The CDR3 has 17 residues. J was trimmed by 2 bases and V by 2 bases; bases with no gene match: 8. The CDR3 sequence: CASSLSPSGGFTDTQYF. CDR3 DNA: TGTGCCAGCAGCTTAAGTCCAAGCGGGGGGTTCACAGATACGCAGTATTTT.

This rearrangement joins TRBV24-1 to TRBJ2-2, with 10 positions matching TRBD1. Per the germline V gene, CDR1 is KGHDR and CDR2 is SFDVKD. The CDR3 has 19 amino acids. Trimming took 3 bases from V and 5 from J; bases not matched to a gene: 14. CDR3 DNA: TGTGCCACCAGTGATCCAGCGGGACAGGGGAACGGAACGACCGGGGAGCTGTTTTTT. Amino acids: CATSDPAGQGNGTTGELFF.

This clonotype was seen a handful of times. The chain combines TRBV28 with TRBJ1-2; no reliable D call. Germline CDR1 MDHEN, CDR2 SYDVKM. The V and J ends lost 8 bases and 3 bases respectively, with 10 bases between them. The CDR3 consists of 12 residues. CDR3 in DNA: TGTGCCAGCGAGGCACAGTACTATGGCTACACCTTC. This sequence encodes CASEAQYYGYTF.

V is TRBV6-1 and J is TRBJ2-3; 11 positions agree with TRBD2. The ends lost 8 bases at V and 4 bases at J; junction bases unmatched: 8. The CDR3 contains 15 residues. CDR1 and CDR2 from the germline V gene are MNHNS and SASEGT. The CDR3 loop reads CASAGLAGRPDTQYF. CDR3 nucleotides: TGTGCCAGCGCTGGACTAGCGGGTCGCCCAGATACGCAGTATTTT.

This clonotype was counted once. One end of the junction is discordant with germline, which a read error may explain. V and J are TRBV4-3 and TRBJ2-3; D unclear. CDR1 LGHNA and CDR2 YSLEER come from the germline V gene. CDR3 length equals 14 residues. CDR3 DNA: TGCGCCAGCAGACAAGTCTTGGGTGAAGATACGAGGTATTTT. This codes for CASRQVLGEDTRYF.

The chain is built from TRBV7-6 and TRBJ2-1; 8 positions agree with TRBD1. The CDR3 consists of 14 residues. V dropped 2 bases and J dropped 9; count of bases not matched to a gene: 6. Germline V lookup: CDR1 SGHVS, CDR2 FNYEAQ. The CDR3 coding sequence is TGTGCCAGCAGCTTAAGGACAGGGCAAGCTGAGCAGTTCTTC. This translates into CASSLRTGQAEQFF.

This clonotype was recorded only once. CDR3 in amino acids: CASSRAWAYQPQHF. For the CDR3, the DNA is TGTGCCAGCAGCAGGGCTTGGGCGTATCAGCCCCAGCATTTT. This sequence joins TRBV28 and TRBJ1-5, with D possibly matching TRBD1 (5 bases). The CDR3 consists of 14 residues. The V and J ends lost 6 bases and 5 bases respectively, with 14 bases between them. CDR1 and CDR2 (germline): MDHEN, SYDVKM.

Details on this clonotype: Mismatch with germline at one junction end may stem from a read error. The chain combines TRBV15 with TRBJ2-5; D is possibly TRBD1 (6 bases). CDR3 length: 16 residues. CDR1 is LNHNV and CDR2 is YYDKDF in the germline V gene (reference sequence). CDR3 DNA: TGTGCCAACAGCAGAGACCGAGAGGGGGTCGAGGAGACCCAGTACTTC. Translating gives CANSRDREGVEETQYF. Based on the CDR3 plus reference TRBV15 and TRBJ2-5, the full variable domain is DAMVIQNPRYQVTQFGKPVTLSCSQTLNHNVMYWYQQKSSQAPKLLFHYYDKDFNNEADTPDNFQSRRPNTSFCFLDIRSPGLGDTAMYLCANSRDREGVEETQYFGPGTRLLVL.

This clonotype turned up a few times. The chain employs TRBV5-6 and TRBJ2-7; 8 bases line up with TRBD1. The CDR3 extends over 17 amino acids. In germline, CDR1 is SGHDT, CDR2 YYEEEE. V was clipped by 1 base and J by 2 bases; unmatched bases: 11. CDR3 coding DNA: TGTGCCAGCAGCTTGTCCTGGAGGACAGGGCTAACCTACGAGCAGTACTTC. Amino acid sequence: CASSLSWRTGLTYEQYF.

V and J are TRBV27 and TRBJ1-4; no clear D. CDR3 size: 15 residues. Germline lookup yields CDR1 MNHEY and CDR2 SMNVEV (reference sequence). V lost 2 bases and J 8 bases, leaving 15 bases between the germline ends. In nucleotides, the CDR3 is TGTGCCAGCAGTTTAACCTTCCTGGAGGGAGAAAAACTGTTTTTT. It specifies CASSLTFLEGEKLFF.

Points on this clonotype: At one end the junction does not follow the germline gene, possibly because of a read error. This chain joins TRBV27 and TRBJ1-2; possible D gene TRBD1, 5 bases. From germline, CDR1 is MNHEY and CDR2 SMNVEV (reference sequence). The CDR3 extends over 14 amino acids. The CDR3 DNA reads TGTGCCAGCAGTATCGGCAGGGAATATTATGGCTGCACCTTC. It specifies CASSIGREYYGCTF.

With regard to this clonotype: A junction boundary mismatches the germline segment, possibly from a read error. The chain has TRBV5-3 and TRBJ1-2, with TRBD1 as a possible D gene (5 bases). TRBV5-3 is annotated as an ORF whose role is uncertain. The CDR3 runs to 13 residues. The DNA of the CDR3 is TGTGCCAGCAGCTTGGGGGGGGTTGAAAGCTACACCTTC. As protein: CASSLGGVESYTF.

This clonotype was counted a few times. CDR3 sequence: CATSEPGLDTDTQYF. The CDR3 nucleotides are TGTGCCACCAGTGAGCCGGGACTAGACACAGATACGCAGTATTTT. The V gene is TRBV24-1, the J gene TRBJ2-3; the match to TRBD2 covers 8 bases. J lost 2 bases, V lost 4 bases, and 4 bases had no gene match. CDR3 size: 15 residues. Per the germline V gene, CDR1 is KGHDR and CDR2 is SFDVKD.

This clonotype has a count of ten or more. The chain recombines TRBV5-1 with TRBJ1-5, with a tentative D call TRBD1 (5 bases). CDR1 SGHRS and CDR2 YFSETQ come from the germline V gene. V lost 2 bases, J lost 5 bases, and 8 bases lay in between. This CDR3 region has 13 residues. CDR3 nucleotide sequence: TGCGCCAGCAGCTTTGAAGGGGATCAGCCCCAGCATTTT. This sequence encodes CASSFEGDQPQHF.

About this clonotype itself: Mismatch with germline at one junction end may stem from a read error. The chain is built from TRBV7-2 and TRBJ2-3; TRBD2 matches at 11 bases. Germline-derived CDR1 and CDR2 are SGHTA and FQGNSA. The CDR3 contains 14 residues. This chain's CDR3 is CASSIAGGLDTQYF. The CDR3 coding sequence is TGTGCCAGCAGCATAGCGGGGGGGCTAGATACGCAGTATTTT.

This chain uses TRBV18 with TRBJ2-7, with 9 bases lining up with TRBD1. The V gene's germline CDR1 is KGHSH and CDR2 LQKENI. Trimming cost V 4 bases and J 3 bases; bases outside gene matches: 7. This CDR3 has 15 amino acids. The CDR3 bases are TGTGCCAGCTCACGCACACCGGGACAGGGCTACGAGCAGTACTTC. This gives the protein CASSRTPGQGYEQYF.

This clonotype was detected a few times. The rearrangement links TRBV6-2 or TRBV6-3 to TRBJ2-7; D gene uncertain. V shed 5 bases and J shed 3 bases, with 8 bases lying between them. Germline CDR1 and CDR2: MNHEY and SVGEGT. CDR3 length: 12 amino acids. In DNA form, the CDR3 reads TGTGCCAGCAGTGGGATTTTCTACGAGCAGTACTTC. It yields the protein CASSGIFYEQYF.

This clonotype was picked up a small number of times. Written as DNA, the CDR3 is TGTGCCAGTAGTATAGAAGGGGGGCAGCCCCAGCATTTT. Translated: CASSIEGGQPQHF. V gene TRBV19 combines with J gene TRBJ1-5; D might be TRBD1 (6 bases). Per germline, CDR1 LNHDA and CDR2 SQIVND (reference sequence). V dropped 0 bases and J dropped 7 bases, with 7 bases sitting between them. The CDR3 totals 13 residues.